These 15 T cell receptor beta chains were sequenced from one sample in a study of blood T cell repertoires in COVID-19. Produced via immunoSEQ multiplex PCR; TCRdb's table is partial and in-frame only. The sample contains roughly 220,000 clones, around 86% of which appear only once. Sequencing was done on a sample of peripheral blood. The receptors shown here come from a man at least 80 years old with acute or convalescent COVID-19.

The chain combines TRBV14 with TRBJ2-3; 10 bases fit TRBD1. This CDR3 spans 16 amino acids. The germline V gene encodes CDR1 SGHDN and CDR2 FVKESK. J lost 3 bases, V lost 4 bases, and 7 bases had no gene match. The CDR3 sequence: CASSRSDRGHTDTQYF. The CDR3 coding sequence is TGTGCCAGCAGCCGGTCAGACAGGGGGCATACAGATACGCAGTATTTT.

The chain is built from TRBV19 and TRBJ2-5; TRBD1 might be the D (7 bases). The CDR3 is 15 residues long. The V end was cut by 8 bases, the J end by 5 bases, with 21 bases between. Germline V gene lookup returns CDR1 LNHDA and CDR2 SQIVND (reference sequence). DNA for the CDR3: TGTGCCAGTCAATCAGGGGGAGGAGGCGGCGAGACCCAGTACTTC. Protein: CASQSGGGGGETQYF.

The chain employs TRBV24-1 and TRBJ2-3, with a weak D call TRBD2 (5 bases). The CDR3 spans 13 residues. Deletions cut 1 base from V and 8 bases from J, with 9 bases between. Germline values: CDR1 KGHDR, CDR2 SFDVKD. CDR3 sequence reads: CATSDLSGGTQYF. CDR3 bases: TGTGCCACCAGTGATTTATCAGGAGGTACGCAGTATTTT.

The chain couples TRBV11-3 to TRBJ1-2, with D possibly TRBD1 on 6 matching bases. With 5 bases removed from V and 7 bases from J, the gap between germline ends came to 11 bases. CDR3 length: 12 residues. CDR1 SGHNT and CDR2 YENEEA come from the germline V gene. This CDR3 is CASSPDRRGYTF. The CDR3 region has the DNA TGTGCCAGCAGCCCCGACAGGCGTGGCTACACCTTC.

The V call is TRBV7-8, the J call TRBJ2-1; 13 nucleotides match TRBD2. There are 17 residues in the CDR3. Germline trimming cut 1 base from V and 2 bases from J; bases unmatched to any gene: 2. CDR1 is SGHVS, CDR2 FQNEAQ, per germline. Here the CDR3 reads CASSLDGTSGTYNEQFF. Here the CDR3 DNA reads TGTGCCAGCAGCTTAGATGGGACTAGCGGGACCTACAATGAGCAGTTCTTC. Drawing the rest from reference TRBV7-8 and TRBJ2-1, the complete variable domain is GAGVSQSPRYKVAKRGQDVALRCDPISGHVSLFWYQQALGQGPEFLTYFQNEAQLDKSGLPSDRFFAERPEGSVSTLKIQRTQQEDSAVYLCASSLDGTSGTYNEQFFGPGTRLTVL.

The V gene is TRBV6-2 or TRBV6-3, the J gene TRBJ1-5; D perhaps matches TRBD1 (6 bases). With 5 bases removed from V and 4 bases from J, the gap between germline ends came to 9 bases. The V gene's germline CDR1 is MNHEY and CDR2 SVGEGT. CDR3 length: 13 residues. The CDR3 region is CASSNDRNQPQHF. The CDR3 DNA is TGTGCCAGCAGTAATGACAGGAATCAGCCCCAGCATTTT.

The V gene is TRBV6-2 or TRBV6-3, the J gene TRBJ2-7; TRBD1 aligns across 9 bases. V shed 6 bases and J 2 bases; nucleotides not matched to a gene: 5. Germline V CDR1 and CDR2: MNHEY, SVGEGT. This CDR3 has 14 amino acids. The CDR3 nucleotides read TGTGCCAGCAGCCCAACAGGGGGCACCTACGAGCAGTACGTC. Translation gives CASSPTGGTYEQYV.

V and J are TRBV5-1 and TRBJ2-1; TRBD1 agrees at 7 bases. CDR3 size: 13 residues. V gave up 1 base and J gave up 13 bases; unmatched junction bases: 8. CDR1 is SGHRS and CDR2 is YFSETQ in the germline V gene. CDR3 loop: CASSLSETGIQFF. CDR3 nucleotides: TGCGCCAGCAGCTTGTCCGAGACAGGGATTCAGTTCTTC. Supplemented by reference TRBV5-1 and TRBJ2-1, the full variable domain reads KAGVTQTPRYLIKTRGQQVTLSCSPISGHRSVSWYQQTPGQGLQFLFEYFSETQRNKGNFPGRFSGRQFSNSRSEMNVSTLELGDSALYLCASSLSETGIQFFGPGTRLTVL.

The chain links TRBV28 to TRBJ1-1; 10 bases are a match to TRBD1. CDR3 length: 14 amino acids. The germline gives CDR1 MDHEN, CDR2 SYDVKM. V was clipped by 5 bases and J by 4 bases; unmatched bases: 4. The CDR3 DNA sequence: TGTGCCAGCAGTGCCGGGACAGGGGTCACTGAAGCTTTCTTT. As protein: CASSAGTGVTEAFF. Full variable domain (missing parts from reference TRBV28 and TRBJ1-1): DVKVTQSSRYLVKRTGEKVFLECVQDMDHENMFWYRQDPGLGLRLIYFSYDVKMKEKGDIPEGYSVSREKKERFSLILESASTNQTSMYLCASSAGTGVTEAFFGQGTRLTVV.

CDR3 residues: CASSHQGSYGYTF. CDR3 in DNA: TGTGCCAGCAGCCATCAGGGTAGCTATGGCTACACCTTC. The rearrangement links TRBV3-1 (or the pseudogene TRBV3-2) to TRBJ1-2, with D possibly matching TRBD1 (5 bases). Germline V gene lookup returns CDR1 LGHDT and CDR2 YNNKEL (reference sequence). The CDR3 runs to 13 residues. V lost 3 bases, J lost 4 bases, and 9 bases lay in between.

The chain employs TRBV18 and TRBJ2-7, with 8 bases matching TRBD2. V gave up 3 bases and J gave up 2 bases; unmatched junction bases: 6. Germline V gives CDR1 KGHSH, CDR2 LQKENI. The CDR3 spans 15 residues. The DNA of the CDR3 is TGTGCCAGCTCACCGATAGCGGGATTCCCCTACGAGCAGTACTTC. Protein: CASSPIAGFPYEQYF.

The chain uses TRBV18 and TRBJ1-5, with D tentatively TRBD1 (5 bases). V was pared by 6 bases and J by 6 bases, with 15 bases between. The CDR3 contains 14 residues. Germline-derived CDR1 and CDR2 are KGHSH and LQKENI. CDR3 residues: CASSPSGVGQPQHF. For the CDR3, the DNA is TGTGCCAGCTCCCCCTCGGGGGTTGGTCAGCCCCAGCATTTT.

This clone occurred a few times. The chain is built from TRBV29-1 and TRBJ2-7; D possibly corresponds to TRBD2 (6 bases). The CDR3 runs 15 residues. Germline CDR1 SQVTM, CDR2 ANQGSEA. Between the trimmed V and J ends, which lost 0 bases and 3 bases, there was a span of 15 bases. In DNA, the CDR3 is TGCAGCGTTGAAGATCGGGGGACCTACGGCTACGAGCAGTACTTC. Amino acids: CSVEDRGTYGYEQYF.

V usage is TRBV7-6 and J usage is TRBJ2-3, with D maybe TRBD2 (7 bases). Germline CDR1 and CDR2: SGHVS and FNYEAQ. The CDR3 is 16 residues long. The V and J ends lost 4 bases and 0 bases respectively, with 14 bases between them. This CDR3 is CASSSQGRASTDTQYF. The CDR3 DNA reads TGTGCCAGCAGCTCCCAGGGGAGGGCAAGCACAGATACGCAGTATTTT. The whole variable domain, remainder taken from reference TRBV7-6 and TRBJ2-3, is GAGVSQSPRYKVTKRGQDVALRCDPISGHVSLYWYRQALGQGPEFLTYFNYEAQQDKSGLPNDRFSAERPEGSISTLTIQRTEQRDSAMYRCASSSQGRASTDTQYFGPGTRLTVL.

The chain carries TRBV5-4 and TRBJ2-2; D is ambiguous. Trimming cost V 2 bases and J 2 bases, with 4 bases left between them. CDR3 size: 13 residues. CDR1 and CDR2 from the germline V gene are SGHNT and YYREEE (reference sequence). CDR3 nucleotides: TGTGCCAGCAGCTTTCCTAACACCGGGGAGCTGTTTTTT. This gives the protein CASSFPNTGELFF. Based on the CDR3 plus reference TRBV5-4 and TRBJ2-2, the full variable domain is ETGVTQSPTHLIKTRGQQVTLRCSSQSGHNTVSWYQQALGQGPQFIFQYYREEENGRGNFPPRFSGLQFPNYSSELNVNALELDDSALYLCASSFPNTGELFFGEGSRLTVL.